The clone carrying this T cell receptor beta chain was recorded a few times. The antigen is unknown. This CDR3 is 13 amino acids long. Germline V lookup: CDR1 SGHTA, CDR2 FQGNSA. The trim removed 7 bases at V and 4 bases at J, leaving 4 bases unmatched. The investigators reverse transcribed all of the isolated RNA, so they sequenced expressed TCRB transcripts. Naive, central memory and regulatory T cell samples produced a mean of roughly 3.9 million reads. The table came from immunoSEQ multiplex PCR; TCRdb's copy has only in-frame clones and leaves some out. The sample records about 240,000 clones, around 14% being singletons. These data belong to a study of beta chain features in type 1 diabetes. Overall study results and limits: Comparison showed that naive, central memory and Treg TCRB repertoires appeared more similar among patients than among healthy donors. All four CD4+ subsets of Type 1 diabetes patients contained TCRB CDR3s that were moderately but significantly shorter. High-TCR-expressing cells could be over-represented by cDNA sequencing.

One heparinised draw, averaging roughly 0.12 L, was taken per donor. The rearrangement uses TRBV7-2 and TRBJ2-3; 8 nucleotides line up with TRBD2. The TCR was taken from a man under 40 with type 1 diabetes. What was sequenced was naive CD4+ T cells from blood. The CDR3 sequence is CASTPGGADTQYF. CDR3 sequence (DNA): TGTGCCAGCACCCCGGGGGGGGCAGATACGCAGTATTTT.